The clone carrying this TCR beta chain appeared a few times. No antigen is known for it. Investigators took about 10 milliliters of peripheral blood from every donor. This specimen belongs to a study of blood T cells in healthy people across ages. Study observations and caveats: Long-lived donors exceeded aged donors in naive CD4+ cells and diversity.

This CDR3 has 11 residues. With 6 bases removed from V and 6 bases from J, the gap between germline ends came to 5 bases. Germline V gives CDR1 ENHRY, CDR2 SYGVKD. Together with a sample-barcoded 5' primer, a J-beta primer mix was included in a second PCR lasting about 6 to 11 cycles. TCRdb re-analysed the 5' RACE reads in MiXCR, keeping a single row per CDR3 protein. Found here are about 600,000 distinct CDR3 sequences, less than 60% of them singletons; the top ten hold 20% to 25%. The rearrangement joins TRBV10-3 to TRBJ2-2; D remains unclear. Sequenced material: blood. The TCR comes from a man older than 75 in good health. In nucleotides, the CDR3 is TGTGCCATCAGAGGGTCCGGGGAGCTGTTTTTT. It codes for CAIRGSGELFF.